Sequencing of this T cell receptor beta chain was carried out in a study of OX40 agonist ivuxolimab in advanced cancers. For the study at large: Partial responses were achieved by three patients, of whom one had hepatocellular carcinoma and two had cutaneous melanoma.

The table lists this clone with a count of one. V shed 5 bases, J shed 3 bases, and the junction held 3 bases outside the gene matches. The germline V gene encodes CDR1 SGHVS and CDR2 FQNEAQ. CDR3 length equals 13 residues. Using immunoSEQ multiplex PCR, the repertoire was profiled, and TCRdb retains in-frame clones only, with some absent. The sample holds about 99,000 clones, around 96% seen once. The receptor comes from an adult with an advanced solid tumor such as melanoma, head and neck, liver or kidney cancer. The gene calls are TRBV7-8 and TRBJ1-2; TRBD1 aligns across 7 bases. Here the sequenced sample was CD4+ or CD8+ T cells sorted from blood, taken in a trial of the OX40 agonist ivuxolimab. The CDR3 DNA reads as TGTGCCAGCAGCCCAGGGACAGACTATGGCTACACCTTC. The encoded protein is CASSPGTDYGYTF.